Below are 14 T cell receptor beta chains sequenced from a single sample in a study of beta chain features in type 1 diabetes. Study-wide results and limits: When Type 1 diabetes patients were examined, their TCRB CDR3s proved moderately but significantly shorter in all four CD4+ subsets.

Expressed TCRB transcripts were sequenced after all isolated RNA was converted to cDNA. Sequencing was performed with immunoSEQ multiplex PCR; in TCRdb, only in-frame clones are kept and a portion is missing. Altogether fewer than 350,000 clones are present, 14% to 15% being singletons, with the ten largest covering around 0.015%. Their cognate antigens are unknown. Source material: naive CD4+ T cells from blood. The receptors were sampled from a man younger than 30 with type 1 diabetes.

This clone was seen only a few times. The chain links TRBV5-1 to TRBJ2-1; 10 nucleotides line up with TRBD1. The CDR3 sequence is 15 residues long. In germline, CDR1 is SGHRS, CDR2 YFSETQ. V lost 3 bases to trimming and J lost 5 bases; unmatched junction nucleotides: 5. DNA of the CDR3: TGCGCCAGCAGCTGGCCCGGGACAGGGGACAATGAGCAGTTCTTC. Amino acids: CASSWPGTGDNEQFF.

The CDR3 coding sequence is TGTGCCAGCTCAGGGACAGGGGCTAAGTACGAGCAGTACTTC. The encoded protein is CASSGTGAKYEQYF. V is TRBV18 and J is TRBJ2-7; TRBD1 matches 10 bases. The CDR3 has 14 amino acids. The V gene end was trimmed by 5 bases and the J gene end by 4 bases; junction bases not matched to a gene: 5. Germline V gene data show CDR1 as KGHSH and CDR2 as LQKENI. The complete variable domain, with remaining parts taken from reference TRBV18 and TRBJ2-7, reads NAGVMQNPRHLVRRRGQEARLRCSPMKGHSHVYWYRQLPEEGLKFMVYLQKENIIDESGMPKERFSAEFPKEGPSILRIQQVVRGDSAAYFCASSGTGAKYEQYFGPGTRLTVT.

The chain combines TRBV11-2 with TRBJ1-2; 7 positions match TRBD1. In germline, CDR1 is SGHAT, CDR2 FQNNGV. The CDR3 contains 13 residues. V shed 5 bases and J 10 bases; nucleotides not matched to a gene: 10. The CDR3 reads CASSQGTDRPYTF. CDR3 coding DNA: TGTGCCAGCAGCCAAGGGACAGATCGGCCCTACACCTTC.

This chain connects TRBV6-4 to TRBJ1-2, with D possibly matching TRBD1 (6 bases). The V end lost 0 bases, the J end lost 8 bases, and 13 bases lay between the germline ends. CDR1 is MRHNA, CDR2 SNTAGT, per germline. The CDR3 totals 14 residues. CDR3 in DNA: TGTGCCAGCAGTGACTCGGGGGGGCTGAGGGGCTACACCTTC. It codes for CASSDSGGLRGYTF.

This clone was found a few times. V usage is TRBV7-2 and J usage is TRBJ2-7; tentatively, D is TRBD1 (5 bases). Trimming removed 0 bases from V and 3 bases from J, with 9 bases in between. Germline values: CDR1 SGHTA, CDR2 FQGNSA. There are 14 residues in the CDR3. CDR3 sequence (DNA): TGTGCCAGCAGCTTAGCGTATGACAGCTACGAGCAGTACTTC. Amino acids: CASSLAYDSYEQYF.

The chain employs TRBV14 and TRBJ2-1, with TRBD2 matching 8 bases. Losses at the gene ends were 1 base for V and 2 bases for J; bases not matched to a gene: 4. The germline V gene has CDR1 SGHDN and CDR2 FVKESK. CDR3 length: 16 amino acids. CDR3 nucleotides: TGTGCCAGCAGCCAAGTTGCGGGAGGCACCTACAATGAGCAGTTCTTC. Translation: CASSQVAGGTYNEQFF.

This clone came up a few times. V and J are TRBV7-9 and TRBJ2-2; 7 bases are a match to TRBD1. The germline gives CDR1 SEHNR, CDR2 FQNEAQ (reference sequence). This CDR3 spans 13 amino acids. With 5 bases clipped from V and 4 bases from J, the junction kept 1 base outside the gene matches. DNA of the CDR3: TGTGCCAGCAGCCACAGGGGCACCGGGGAGCTGTTTTTT. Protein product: CASSHRGTGELFF.

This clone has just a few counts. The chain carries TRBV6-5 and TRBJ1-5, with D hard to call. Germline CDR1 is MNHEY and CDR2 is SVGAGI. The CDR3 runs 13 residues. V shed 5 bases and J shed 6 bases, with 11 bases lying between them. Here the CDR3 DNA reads TGTGCCAGCAGTCCAAACGAGGGTCAGCCCCAGCATTTT. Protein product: CASSPNEGQPQHF.

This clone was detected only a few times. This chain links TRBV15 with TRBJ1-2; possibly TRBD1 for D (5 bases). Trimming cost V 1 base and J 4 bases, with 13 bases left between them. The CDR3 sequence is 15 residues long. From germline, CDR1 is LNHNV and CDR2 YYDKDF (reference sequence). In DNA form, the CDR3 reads TGTGCCACCAGCAGAGTTCCAGGGCGAGCCTATGGCTACACCTTC. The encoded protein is CATSRVPGRAYGYTF.

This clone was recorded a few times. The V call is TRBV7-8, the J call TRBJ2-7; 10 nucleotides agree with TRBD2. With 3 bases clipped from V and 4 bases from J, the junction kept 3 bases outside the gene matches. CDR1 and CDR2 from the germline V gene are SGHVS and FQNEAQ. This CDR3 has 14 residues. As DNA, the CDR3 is TGTGCCAGCAGCTTGAGACTAGCGGGTTACGAGCAGTACTTC. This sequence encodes CASSLRLAGYEQYF.

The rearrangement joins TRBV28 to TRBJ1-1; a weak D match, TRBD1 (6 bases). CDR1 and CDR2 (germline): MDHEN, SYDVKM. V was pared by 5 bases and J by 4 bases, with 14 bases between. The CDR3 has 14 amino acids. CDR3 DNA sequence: TGTGCCAGCAGTCGGAATCGAGGGGGCACTGAAGCTTTCTTT. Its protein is CASSRNRGGTEAFF. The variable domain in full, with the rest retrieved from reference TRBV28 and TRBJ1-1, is DVKVTQSSRYLVKRTGEKVFLECVQDMDHENMFWYRQDPGLGLRLIYFSYDVKMKEKGDIPEGYSVSREKKERFSLILESASTNQTSMYLCASSRNRGGTEAFFGQGTRLTVV.

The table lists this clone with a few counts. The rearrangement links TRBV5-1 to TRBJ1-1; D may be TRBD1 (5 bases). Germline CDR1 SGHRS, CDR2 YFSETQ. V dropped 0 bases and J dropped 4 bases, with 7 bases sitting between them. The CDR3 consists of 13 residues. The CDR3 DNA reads TGCGCCAGCAGCTTGGCCGACAGCACTGAAGCTTTCTTT. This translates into CASSLADSTEAFF.

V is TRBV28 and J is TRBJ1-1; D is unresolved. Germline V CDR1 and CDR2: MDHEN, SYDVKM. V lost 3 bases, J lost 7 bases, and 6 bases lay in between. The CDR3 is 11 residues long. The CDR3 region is CASSLTGEAFF. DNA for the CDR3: TGTGCCAGCAGTTTGACGGGTGAAGCTTTCTTT.

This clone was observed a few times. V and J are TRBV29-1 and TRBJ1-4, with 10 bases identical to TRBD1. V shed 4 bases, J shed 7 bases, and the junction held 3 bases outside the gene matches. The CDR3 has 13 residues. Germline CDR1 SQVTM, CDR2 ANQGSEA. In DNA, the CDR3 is TGCAGCGTTGGGTGGACAGGGGGTGAAAAACTGTTTTTT. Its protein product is CSVGWTGGEKLFF. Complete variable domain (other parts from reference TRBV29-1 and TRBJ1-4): SAVISQKPSRDICQRGTSLTIQCQVDSQVTMMFWYRQQPGQSLTLIATANQGSEATYESGFVIDKFPISRPNLTFSTLTVSNMSPEDSSIYLCSVGWTGGEKLFFGSGTQLSVL.